These T cell receptor beta chains were read from a single sample in a study of blood T cell repertoires in COVID-19. Data came from immunoSEQ multiplex PCR; TCRdb stores just in-frame clones and leaves some out. The sample has approximately 68,000 clones, 82% seen once. Sequencing was performed on peripheral blood. Receptor source: a human donor in a cohort sampled during active COVID-19. Both conserved end residues are trimmed from each CDR3.

v_call	cdr3_length	j_call	cdr3_aa
TRBV5-1	13	TRBJ2-7	ASSGGQGPSYEQY
TRBV12-3/TRBV12-4	11	TRBJ1-5	ASSLIGNQPQH
TRBV2	12	TRBJ2-7	ASREGRGEYEQY
TRBV3-1/TRBV3-2	13	TRBJ2-5	ASSWRTGPEETQY
TRBV12-3/TRBV12-4	10	TRBJ2-3	ASSLMGGTQY
TRBV4-2	12	TRBJ1-5	ASSQDRLHQPQH
TRBV12-3/TRBV12-4	9	TRBJ1-2	ASSQGNGYT
TRBV19	13	TRBJ1-6	ASNYRGGTNSPLH
TRBV10-3	18	TRBJ2-6	AISVWDRGLYGSGANVLT
TRBV5-1	16	TRBJ2-7	ASSFWTSGGGMTYEQY
TRBV30	12	TRBJ2-7	ASKGGSEGYEQY
TRBV15	13	TRBJ1-1	ATSRDPEVNTEAF
TRBV5-8	14	TRBJ2-7	ASSLALDSQPYEQY
TRBV27	16	TRBJ1-6	ASSYRTGLSSYNSPLH
TRBV14	18	TRBJ2-7	ASSHFSMGRGLGLANEQY
TRBV11-2	14	TRBJ2-7	ASSLGVTGARYEQY
TRBV5-4	12	TRBJ2-7	ASSLALRGDEQY
TRBV12-3/TRBV12-4	11	TRBJ2-7	ASSPETGYEQY
TRBV27	13	TRBJ2-7	ASPQRTGNPYEQY
TRBV5-4	15	TRBJ1-6	ASSLARGPRDNSPLH
TRBV19	15	TRBJ1-2	ASSMTLGGDRVGGYT
TRBV29-1	10	TRBJ1-1	SQKQGNTEAF
TRBV19	13	TRBJ2-7	ASSITQGSFYEQY